The 30 T cell receptor beta chains presented below share a single source sample, sequenced in a study of shared clonotypes between healthy human individuals. The assay was immunoSEQ multiplex PCR, and TCRdb's table has in-frame clones only and misses some. The sample holds around 1.1 million clones, 70% to 80% seen once. The sequenced sample consisted of memory CD4+ T cells from PBMCs. Sample subset: CD45RA-negative fraction. Every receptor here comes from a young man in good health. Some clones in this sample may be carry-over from other donors' samples.

The chain is built from TRBV7-2 and TRBJ1-3, with TRBD1 identical over 8 bases. CDR1 and CDR2 from the germline V gene are SGHTA and FQGNSA. Trimming took 1 base from V and 0 from J; bases not matched to a gene: 5. The CDR3 runs to 17 residues. DNA of the CDR3: TGTGCCAGCAGCTTAGGGGGACAGGTATACTCTGGAAACACCATATATTTT. This encodes CASSLGGQVYSGNTIYF.

CDR3 region: CATSKTGNEQFF. The CDR3 bases are TGTGCCACATCCAAGACAGGGAATGAGCAGTTCTTC. The chain carries TRBV6-5 and TRBJ2-1; the match to TRBD1 covers 7 bases. The CDR3 is 12 amino acids. The V and J ends lost 10 bases and 7 bases, in that order; junction bases with no gene match: 7. CDR1 and CDR2 (germline): MNHEY, SVGAGI.

V is TRBV11-2 and J is TRBJ2-7, with 7 bases that match TRBD2. V gave up 1 base and J gave up 5 bases; unmatched junction bases: 11. CDR3 size: 16 residues. The germline V gene has CDR1 SGHAT and CDR2 FQNNGV. CDR3 in DNA: TGTGCCAGCAGCTTAGGATTGGGGGGAGGGCCGGACGAGCAGTACTTC. Residues: CASSLGLGGGPDEQYF. Complete variable domain (other parts from reference TRBV11-2 and TRBJ2-7): EAGVAQSPRYKIIEKRQSVAFWCNPISGHATLYWYQQILGQGPKLLIQFQNNGVVDDSQLPKDRFSAERLKGVDSTLKIQPAKLEDSAVYLCASSLGLGGGPDEQYFGPGTRLTVT.

The chain joins TRBV5-1 to TRBJ2-7, with 7 nucleotides matching TRBD1. Germline V lookup: CDR1 SGHRS, CDR2 YFSETQ. The V gene end was trimmed by 2 bases and the J gene end by 3 bases; junction bases not matched to a gene: 5. The CDR3 runs to 14 residues. The CDR3 reads CASSLQGNDYEQYF. The DNA for the CDR3 is TGCGCCAGCAGCTTACAGGGGAATGACTACGAGCAGTACTTC.

The table lists this clone with a count of one. Additional DNA sequences in this sample encode the identical CDR3. The V gene is TRBV11-3, the J gene TRBJ1-1; possibly TRBD1 for D (5 bases). The V gene's germline CDR1 is SGHNT and CDR2 YENEEA. CDR3 length: 13 residues. Trimming took off 5 bases at V and 1 base at J, with 8 bases between the two ends. The chain's CDR3 is CASSLGPNTEAFF. CDR3 coding DNA: TGTGCCAGCAGCCTGGGACCGAACACTGAAGCTTTCTTT.

The CDR3 loop is CASSARQGRLAKNIQYF. The CDR3 bases are TGTGCCAGCAGTGCCCGACAGGGGAGGTTAGCCAAAAACATTCAGTACTTC. The rearrangement joins TRBV6-1 to TRBJ2-4, with TRBD1 matching 8 bases. V shed 4 bases, J shed 0 bases, and the junction held 8 bases outside the gene matches. The CDR3 is made up of 17 amino acids. Germline V gene sequence: CDR1 MNHNS, CDR2 SASEGT.

This chain links TRBV19 with TRBJ1-1; D might be TRBD1 (5 bases). Germline V gene sequence: CDR1 LNHDA, CDR2 SQIVND (reference sequence). V gave up 6 bases and J gave up 6 bases, with 23 bases separating them. The length of the CDR3 is 16 residues. The CDR3 DNA reads as TGTGCCAGTAGGCCGTTGATGGGGGATAATACGCCTGAAGCTTTCTTT. It translates to CASRPLMGDNTPEAFF.

This chain connects TRBV9 to TRBJ2-7; no clear D gene. CDR1 SGDLS and CDR2 YYNGEE come from the germline V gene. CDR3 length equals 13 residues. The germline V and J ends were trimmed by 0 bases and 7 bases, with 11 bases remaining between them. Here the CDR3 DNA reads TGTGCCAGCAGCGTAGGAAGCCCGAGGGAGCAGTACTTC. This codes for CASSVGSPREQYF.

Regarding this clone: A much larger clonotype is one base distant, so this may be a read error. The chain recombines TRBV29-1 with TRBJ2-7; tentatively, D is TRBD1 (5 bases). CDR1 and CDR2 from the germline V gene are SQVTM and ANQGSEA. CDR3 size: 15 residues. Trimming took off 6 bases at V and 7 bases at J, with 25 bases between the two ends. CDR3: CSVASGFLRLREQYF. CDR3 in DNA: TGCAGCGTAGCCTCAGGGTTTCTCAGGCTTAGGGAGCAGTACTTC.

V gene TRBV28 combines with J gene TRBJ1-1, with TRBD1 identical over 9 bases. Germline V gives CDR1 MDHEN, CDR2 SYDVKM. This CDR3 is 13 amino acids long. The V and J ends lost 3 bases and 11 bases, in that order; junction bases with no gene match: 7. In nucleotides, the CDR3 is TGTGCCAGCAGTTTGGGGGACAGGGAGTGGGCTTTCTTT. It is translated as CASSLGDREWAFF.

The chain couples TRBV11-2 to TRBJ2-3; D ambiguous. This CDR3 contains 16 residues. The ends were cut back, 5 bases at V and 4 bases at J, with 19 bases in the middle. Per the germline V gene, CDR1 is SGHAT and CDR2 is FQNNGV. The CDR3: CASSPRVGVFSDTQYF. The CDR3 DNA follows: TGTGCCAGCAGCCCTCGGGTGGGTGTGTTTTCAGATACGCAGTATTTT.

V usage is TRBV15 and J usage is TRBJ2-1; weak D call: TRBD1 (9 bases). The CDR3 covers 20 residues. The V gene's germline CDR1 is LNHNV and CDR2 YYDKDF (reference sequence). V was shortened by 0 bases and J by 8 bases, with 29 bases between the two germline ends. CDR3 nucleotide sequence: TGTGCCACCAGCAGAGAGATGGGACAGGGAGGGACTAGAGGTCACGATGAGCAGTTCTTC. Encoded protein: CATSREMGQGGTRGHDEQFF.

The chain employs TRBV9 and TRBJ2-3; D unclear. V lost 0 bases and J 6 bases, leaving 11 bases between the germline ends. Germline V gives CDR1 SGDLS, CDR2 YYNGEE. CDR3 size: 14 residues. CDR3 amino acids: CASSVGTPGDTQYF. CDR3 DNA: TGTGCCAGCAGCGTAGGGACCCCTGGGGATACGCAGTATTTT.

This chain links TRBV5-5 with TRBJ2-1; D not certain. This CDR3 contains 11 residues. V shed 6 bases and J shed 4 bases, with 5 bases lying between them. CDR1 SGHKS and CDR2 YYEKEE come from the germline V gene (reference sequence). The DNA for the CDR3 is TGTGCCAGCAACACTTACAATGAGCAGTTCTTC. It yields the protein CASNTYNEQFF.

Concerning this clone itself: The CDR3 end shows no conserved phenylalanine or tryptophan, and so a read error is likely. The chain employs TRBV7-3 and TRBJ2-7; the match to TRBD2 covers 8 bases. V shed 2 bases, J shed 2 bases, and the junction held 5 bases outside the gene matches. This CDR3 is 15 amino acids long. The germline V gene has CDR1 SGHTA and CDR2 FQGTGA. The CDR3 loop reads CASSLRAGVTYEQYL. The CDR3 coding sequence is TGTGCCAGCAGCTTACGAGCGGGAGTTACCTACGAGCAGTACCTC.

This clone was counted a few times. The V gene is TRBV6-1, the J gene TRBJ2-6; either TRBD1 or TRBD2 may fit D (5 bases each). This CDR3 is built from 14 residues. Germline V gene data show CDR1 as MNHNS and CDR2 as SASEGT. V shed 8 bases and J shed 4 bases, with 12 bases lying between them. In nucleotides, the CDR3 is TGTGCCAGCTCAGGGAGTCGGGGGGCCAACGTCCTGACTTTC. Translated, it gives CASSGSRGANVLTF.

The J gene is TRBJ2-5, the V gene TRBV6-5, with D perhaps matching TRBD1 or TRBD2 (6 bases each). This CDR3 spans 14 amino acids. V was shortened by 6 bases and J by 4 bases, with 15 bases between the two germline ends. Germline CDR1 MNHEY, CDR2 SVGAGI. The CDR3 region is CASRRGTYGETQYF. CDR3 nucleotides: TGTGCCAGCAGGCGCGGGACATACGGAGAGACCCAGTACTTC.

This clone was seen repeatedly, ten times or more. This specimen includes other DNA sequences encoding the same CDR3. The chain couples TRBV28 to TRBJ2-7; D unresolved. The germline V gene encodes CDR1 MDHEN and CDR2 SYDVKM. The CDR3 consists of 13 residues. The germline V and J ends were trimmed by 5 bases and 1 base, with 9 bases remaining between them. The CDR3 nucleotides read TGTGCCAGCAGTGGAACAGCATCCTACGAGCAGTACTTC. Its protein product is CASSGTASYEQYF.

The genes are TRBV5-1 and TRBJ1-5, with 7 nucleotides matching TRBD1. V dropped 4 bases and J dropped 2; count of bases not matched to a gene: 6. Germline lookup yields CDR1 SGHRS and CDR2 YFSETQ. The CDR3 extends over 15 amino acids. The CDR3 DNA reads TGCGCCAGCAGCCGAGATACAGGGGGCAATCAGCCCCAGCATTTT. This gives the protein CASSRDTGGNQPQHF.

The chain is built from TRBV4-1 and TRBJ2-2, with D hard to call. Germline V CDR1 and CDR2: MGHRA, YSYEKL. V dropped 0 bases and J dropped 0 bases, with 11 bases sitting between them. The CDR3 consists of 17 residues. The CDR3 coding sequence is TGCGCCAGCAGCCAAGATGGTGGACGAACGAACACCGGGGAGCTGTTTTTT. Translating gives CASSQDGGRTNTGELFF.

This clone was seen once. In nucleotides, the CDR3 is TGTGCCAGCGGCGTCGGGGGCTACGAGCAGTACTTC. It translates to CASGVGGYEQYF. The genes are TRBV6-1 and TRBJ2-7; TRBD2 is a possible D gene (6 bases). Trimming left V 8 bases short and J 3 bases short, with 11 bases between. Looked up from germline, CDR1 is MNHNS and CDR2 is SASEGT. The CDR3 has 12 residues.

This clone was detected only a few times. The chain combines TRBV28 with TRBJ1-1; D uncertain. CDR1 and CDR2 from the germline V gene are MDHEN and SYDVKM. The V and J ends lost 6 bases and 1 base respectively, with 6 bases between them. This CDR3 has 12 residues. The CDR3 region is CASRVANTEAFF. CDR3 DNA sequence: TGTGCCAGCAGGGTCGCGAACACTGAAGCTTTCTTT. The full variable domain, its missing parts supplied by reference TRBV28 and TRBJ1-1, is DVKVTQSSRYLVKRTGEKVFLECVQDMDHENMFWYRQDPGLGLRLIYFSYDVKMKEKGDIPEGYSVSREKKERFSLILESASTNQTSMYLCASRVANTEAFFGQGTRLTVV.

This clone has only a few counts. The chain is built from TRBV4-1 and TRBJ1-1, with a weak D call TRBD1 (5 bases). The germline V gene has CDR1 MGHRA and CDR2 YSYEKL. This CDR3 is 17 amino acids long. Trimming shortened V by 2 bases and J by 4 bases, and 20 bases separated the two germline ends. The CDR3 spells CASSQPLVGGKSTEAFF. CDR3 bases: TGCGCCAGCAGCCAACCTCTCGTTGGGGGGAAGAGCACTGAAGCTTTCTTT.

The V and J genes are TRBV28 and TRBJ2-3, with D possibly called TRBD1 or TRBD2 (5 bases each). This CDR3 has 14 amino acids. V lost 3 bases, J lost 9 bases, and 16 bases lay in between. In germline, CDR1 is MDHEN, CDR2 SYDVKM. Here the CDR3 DNA reads TGTGCCAGCAGTTTCCGGGACCCTGGGAAGACGCAGTATTTT. Protein sequence: CASSFRDPGKTQYF.

The genes are TRBV19 and TRBJ2-1, with no clear D. The V gene's germline CDR1 is LNHDA and CDR2 SQIVND (reference sequence). The V end was cut by 1 base, the J end by 10 bases, with 8 bases between. This CDR3 has 12 residues. The CDR3 sequence: CASSIVEREQFF. CDR3 bases: TGTGCCAGTAGTATAGTCGAGCGAGAGCAGTTCTTC.

J is TRBJ1-3 and V is TRBV4-2; a weak D match, TRBD1 (6 bases). The CDR3 contains 17 residues. V lost 1 base and J lost 0, with 13 bases in between. The germline V gene has CDR1 LGHNA and CDR2 YNFKEQ. Here the CDR3 reads CASSQGGGVDSGNTIYF. The CDR3 coding sequence is TGTGCCAGCAGCCAAGGAGGGGGGGTGGACTCTGGAAACACCATATATTTT.

J is TRBJ2-3 and V is TRBV9, with D hard to call. The germline V gene encodes CDR1 SGDLS and CDR2 YYNGEE. CDR3 length equals 15 residues. Trimming took 0 bases from V and 2 from J, leaving 10 bases between them. As DNA, the CDR3 is TGTGCCAGCAGCGTAGCTCCGGTCTCCACAGATACGCAGTATTTT. This translates into CASSVAPVSTDTQYF.

The CDR3 region is CASSSGRGQGPPEQYF. In nucleotides, the CDR3 is TGCGCCAGCAGCTCAGGGAGGGGACAGGGGCCGCCGGAGCAGTACTTC. The chain has TRBV5-1 and TRBJ2-7, with 10 bases identical to TRBD1. V trimming: 3 bases; J trimming: 7 bases; junction bases outside the gene matches: 13. Germline-derived CDR1 and CDR2 are SGHRS and YFSETQ. The CDR3 consists of 16 residues.

Only a few counts were recorded for this clone. The rearrangement links TRBV6-5 to TRBJ2-1, with D perhaps TRBD2 (6 bases). The CDR3 covers 15 residues. Germline-derived CDR1 and CDR2 are MNHEY and SVGAGI. V dropped 0 bases and J dropped 5 bases, with 11 bases sitting between them. The CDR3 nucleotides are TGTGCCAGCAGTTACTCGAAGACTAGAGACAATGAGCAGTTCTTC. Protein sequence: CASSYSKTRDNEQFF.

In this sample, this clone turned up once. The chain is built from TRBV2 and TRBJ2-7; 7 bases are a match to TRBD2. The V gene's germline CDR1 is SNHLY and CDR2 FYNNEI. V trimming: 6 bases; J trimming: 6 bases; junction bases outside the gene matches: 11. The CDR3 sequence is 14 residues long. The CDR3 loop is CASRPQGLRVEQYF. The CDR3 coding sequence is TGTGCCAGCAGGCCCCAGGGACTAAGGGTCGAGCAGTACTTC.